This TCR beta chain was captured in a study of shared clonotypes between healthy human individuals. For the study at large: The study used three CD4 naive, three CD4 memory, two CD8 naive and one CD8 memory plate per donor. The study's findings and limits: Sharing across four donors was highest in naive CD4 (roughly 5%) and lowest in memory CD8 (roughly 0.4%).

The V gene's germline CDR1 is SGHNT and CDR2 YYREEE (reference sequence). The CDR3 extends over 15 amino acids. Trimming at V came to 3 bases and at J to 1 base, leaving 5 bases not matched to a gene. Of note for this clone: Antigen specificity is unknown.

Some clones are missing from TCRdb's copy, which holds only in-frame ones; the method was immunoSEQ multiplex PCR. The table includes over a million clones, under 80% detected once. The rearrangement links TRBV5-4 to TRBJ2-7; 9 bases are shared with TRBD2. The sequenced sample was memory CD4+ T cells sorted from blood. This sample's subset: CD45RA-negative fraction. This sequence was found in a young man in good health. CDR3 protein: CASSYSGSISYEQYF. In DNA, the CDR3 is TGTGCCAGCAGCTATAGCGGGAGTATATCCTACGAGCAGTACTTC.